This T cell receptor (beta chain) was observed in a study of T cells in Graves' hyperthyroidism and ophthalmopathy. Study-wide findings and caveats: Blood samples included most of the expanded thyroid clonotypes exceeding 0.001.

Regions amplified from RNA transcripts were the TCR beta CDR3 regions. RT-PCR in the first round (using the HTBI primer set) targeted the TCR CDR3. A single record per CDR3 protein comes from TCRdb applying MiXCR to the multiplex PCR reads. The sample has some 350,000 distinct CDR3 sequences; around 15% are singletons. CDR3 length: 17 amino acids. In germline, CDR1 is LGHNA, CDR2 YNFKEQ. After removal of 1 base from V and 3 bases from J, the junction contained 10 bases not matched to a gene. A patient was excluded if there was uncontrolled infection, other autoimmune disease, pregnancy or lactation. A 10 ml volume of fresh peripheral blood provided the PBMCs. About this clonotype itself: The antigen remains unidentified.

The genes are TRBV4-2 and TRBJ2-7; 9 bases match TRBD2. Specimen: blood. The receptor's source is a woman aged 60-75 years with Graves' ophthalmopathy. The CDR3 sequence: CASSQGSSGNFLYEQYF. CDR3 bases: TGTGCCAGCAGCCAAGGGTCTAGCGGGAACTTTCTCTACGAGCAGTACTTC.